The 16 T cell receptor beta chains in this list originate from one sample, sequenced in a study of cytomegalovirus exposure and HLA in healthy donors. In the PCR, 60 Vbeta and 13 Jbeta primers were used. Some clones are missing from TCRdb's copy, which holds only in-frame ones; the method was immunoSEQ multiplex PCR. The sample has about 130,000 clones; roughly 9.6% are singletons. Sequencing used PBMCs. The source is a woman in her thirties or forties in good health and CMV-seropositive.

The chain has TRBV2 and TRBJ1-5, with a weak D call TRBD1 (5 bases). The V and J ends lost 3 bases and 10 bases respectively, with 13 bases between them. The CDR3 runs 13 residues. The germline V gene has CDR1 SNHLY and CDR2 FYNNEI. The CDR3 region is CASSEEGPLPQHF. CDR3 DNA: TGTGCCAGCAGTGAGGAGGGACCTCTTCCCCAGCATTTT. The variable domain in full, with the rest retrieved from reference TRBV2 and TRBJ1-5, is EPEVTQTPSHQVTQMGQEVILRCVPISNHLYFYWYRQILGQKVEFLVSFYNNEISEKSEIFDDQFSVERPDGSNFTLKIRSTKLEDSAMYFCASSEEGPLPQHFGDGTRLSIL.

This clone turned up a few times. The chain combines TRBV7-9 with TRBJ1-2, with D possibly TRBD1 on 5 matching bases. CDR1 is SEHNR and CDR2 is FQNEAQ in the germline V gene (reference sequence). This CDR3 is 15 amino acids long. Between the trimmed V and J ends, which lost 0 bases and 8 bases, there was a span of 16 bases. CDR3 DNA: TGTGCCAGCAGCTTAGCAGCGGCAGGGAGGGGAGGCTACACCTTC. This encodes CASSLAAAGRGGYTF.

This clone was recorded a few times. The chain links TRBV29-1 to TRBJ1-1; 8 positions match TRBD1. J gave up 1 base and V 3 bases, and 4 bases lay outside the gene matches. This CDR3 is 14 amino acids long. CDR1 and CDR2 (germline): SQVTM, ANQGSEA. CDR3 region: CSVDRGRGNTEAFF. The CDR3 DNA follows: TGCAGCGTTGACAGGGGGCGGGGGAACACTGAAGCTTTCTTT.

This clone was detected only a few times. The chain uses TRBV6-7 and TRBJ1-1, with 7 bases matching TRBD1. TRBV6-7 carries the ORF label, with uncertain function. V lost 5 bases and J lost 6; bases outside the gene matches: 18. This CDR3 has 17 amino acids. The CDR3 spells CASSIQGPLAGSAEAFF. CDR3 in DNA: TGTGCCAGCAGTATACAGGGGCCATTGGCTGGGTCAGCTGAAGCTTTCTTT.

The chain uses TRBV20-1 and TRBJ1-1; D gene uncertain. Trimming left V 5 bases short and J 6 bases short, with 10 bases between. CDR3 length equals 11 residues. Germline lookup yields CDR1 DFQATT and CDR2 SNEGSKA (reference sequence). Here the CDR3 reads CSADKASEAFF. The CDR3 nucleotides are TGCAGTGCTGACAAGGCGTCTGAAGCTTTCTTT.

The chain combines TRBV10-3 with TRBJ1-1; TRBD1 might be the D (6 bases). V was cut by 5 bases and J by 0 bases, with 10 bases left in between. Looked up from germline, CDR1 is ENHRY and CDR2 is SYGVKD. The CDR3 has 14 amino acids. For the CDR3, the DNA is TGTGCCATCAGTCAACAGGGAATGAACACTGAAGCTTTCTTT. Translation: CAISQQGMNTEAFF.

In its sample, this clone was seen a few times. The rearrangement links TRBV7-2 to TRBJ2-2; D is perhaps TRBD1 (5 bases). Germline V lookup: CDR1 SGHTA, CDR2 FQGNSA. Trimming left V 5 bases short and J 7 bases short, with 23 bases between. The CDR3 loop spans 17 amino acids. The CDR3 spells CASSMRLGRDAVGELFF. The CDR3 nucleotides are TGTGCCAGCAGCATGAGGCTGGGCAGGGATGCGGTCGGGGAGCTGTTTTTT.

This clone was recorded a few times. The chain has TRBV5-1 and TRBJ2-2; no clear D gene. CDR1 SGHRS and CDR2 YFSETQ come from the germline V gene. The CDR3 loop spans 14 amino acids. V lost 0 bases to trimming and J lost 10 bases, with 13 bases between them. CDR3 residues: CASSLAGGLKELFF. CDR3 nucleotides: TGCGCCAGCAGCTTGGCCGGCGGCCTCAAGGAGCTGTTTTTT.

The genes are TRBV6-5 and TRBJ1-2; TRBD1 aligns across 10 bases. The CDR3 covers 15 residues. Trimming removed 6 bases from V and 0 bases from J; junction bases left unmatched: 4. Looked up from germline, CDR1 is MNHEY and CDR2 is SVGAGI. DNA of the CDR3: TGTGCCAGCAGCCCCGGGACAGGGGCTAACTATGGCTACACCTTC. Translated: CASSPGTGANYGYTF.

The chain uses TRBV5-4 and TRBJ2-7, with 16 bases fitting TRBD2. The trim removed 4 bases at V and 5 bases at J, leaving 9 bases unmatched. Germline V CDR1 and CDR2: SGHNT, YYREEE (reference sequence). The CDR3 spans 17 residues. For the CDR3, the DNA is TGTGCCAGCAGCAAGATCCCGGGACTAGCGGGGGGGGACGAGCAGTACTTC. It specifies CASSKIPGLAGGDEQYF. Full variable domain (remainder filled in from reference TRBV5-4 and TRBJ2-7): ETGVTQSPTHLIKTRGQQVTLRCSSQSGHNTVSWYQQALGQGPQFIFQYYREEENGRGNFPPRFSGLQFPNYSSELNVNALELDDSALYLCASSKIPGLAGGDEQYFGPGTRLTVT.

This clone occurred a few times. This rearrangement joins TRBV11-2 to TRBJ1-1; tentatively, D is TRBD1 (6 bases). The CDR3 length is 11 residues. The V end lost 7 bases, the J end lost 12 bases, and 15 bases lay between the germline ends. The germline CDR1 and CDR2 sequences are SGHAT and FQNNGV. CDR3 nucleotide sequence: TGTGCCAGCATCGCCAGGGGACCCACTTTCTTT. It codes for CASIARGPTFF.

This sequence joins TRBV5-1 and TRBJ2-5, with 7 bases fitting TRBD2. CDR3 size: 17 residues. From germline, CDR1 is SGHRS and CDR2 YFSETQ. After removal of 2 bases from V and 1 base from J, the junction contained 11 bases not matched to a gene. CDR3 coding DNA: TGCGCCAGCAGCTTCGGACTAAGTAGCGGGCCCCAAGAGACCCAGTACTTC. Protein sequence: CASSFGLSSGPQETQYF.

The chain has TRBV6-6 and TRBJ2-2; TRBD1 might be the D (5 bases). Per germline, CDR1 MNHNY and CDR2 SVGAGI (reference sequence). The CDR3 covers 16 residues. V was shortened by 1 base and J by 4 bases, with 13 bases between the two germline ends. Here the CDR3 DNA reads TGTGCCAGCAGTTACTATCCTACAGGTACCACCGGGGAGCTGTTTTTT. It codes for CASSYYPTGTTGELFF.

In its sample, this clone was seen a few times. The chain employs TRBV18 and TRBJ1-1; 7 nucleotides line up with TRBD1. Germline lookup yields CDR1 KGHSH and CDR2 LQKENI. J lost 1 base, V lost 1 base, and 3 bases had no gene match. This CDR3 region has 15 residues. The CDR3 region has the DNA TGTGCCAGCTCACCACTAAACAGGGGGAACACTGAAGCTTTCTTT. Translated: CASSPLNRGNTEAFF. Together with reference TRBV18 and TRBJ1-1, the CDR3 gives the full variable domain: NAGVMQNPRHLVRRRGQEARLRCSPMKGHSHVYWYRQLPEEGLKFMVYLQKENIIDESGMPKERFSAEFPKEGPSILRIQQVVRGDSAAYFCASSPLNRGNTEAFFGQGTRLTVV.

The CDR3 sequence is CASSSGQVTGELFF. The CDR3 DNA reads TGCGCCAGCAGCTCGGGACAGGTTACCGGGGAGCTGTTTTTT. The chain joins TRBV5-1 to TRBJ2-2, with 8 nucleotides matching TRBD1. The CDR3 is made up of 14 amino acids. The V segment lost 3 bases and the J segment 5 bases; nucleotides outside the gene matches: 3. CDR1 SGHRS and CDR2 YFSETQ come from the germline V gene. Filled out from reference TRBV5-1 and TRBJ2-2, the complete variable domain reads KAGVTQTPRYLIKTRGQQVTLSCSPISGHRSVSWYQQTPGQGLQFLFEYFSETQRNKGNFPGRFSGRQFSNSRSEMNVSTLELGDSALYLCASSSGQVTGELFFGEGSRLTVL.

A few counts support this clone. The chain joins TRBV5-1 to TRBJ1-2, with 9 bases aligning to TRBD1. V was pared by 2 bases and J by 6 bases, with 2 bases of the junction left unmatched. CDR1 and CDR2 from the germline V gene are SGHRS and YFSETQ. This CDR3 region has 13 residues. For the CDR3, the DNA is TGCGCCAGCAGCTTACAGGGGGCGGATGGCTACACCTTC. Amino acids: CASSLQGADGYTF. The full variable domain, in which reference TRBV5-1 and TRBJ1-2 provide the parts outside the CDR3, is KAGVTQTPRYLIKTRGQQVTLSCSPISGHRSVSWYQQTPGQGLQFLFEYFSETQRNKGNFPGRFSGRQFSNSRSEMNVSTLELGDSALYLCASSLQGADGYTFGSGTRLTVV.